This TCR beta chain was identified during a study of cytomegalovirus exposure and HLA in healthy donors. With 60 Vbeta and 13 Jbeta primers, the PCR was carried out. Assay: immunoSEQ multiplex PCR; the TCRdb copy retains only in-frame clones and omits some. The sample holds 150,000 to 200,000 clones, 75% to 90% seen once. Unmatched junction bases numbered 7, after V lost 4 bases and J lost 3 bases. CDR1 and CDR2 from the germline V gene are SEHNR and FQNEAQ (reference sequence). The CDR3 covers 15 residues. V is TRBV7-9 and J is TRBJ1-2; TRBD1 agrees at 8 bases. The sequencing input was PBMCs. The sequence was obtained from a man aged 25-45 years in good health and CMV-seropositive. The CDR3: CASSSPGGADYGYTF. The CDR3 DNA reads as TGTGCCAGCAGCTCCCCAGGGGGCGCGGACTATGGCTACACCTTC.